This T cell receptor (beta chain) derives from a study of regulatory T cells in long-lasting Graves disease. Sample time point: newly diagnosed GD, antithyroid drugs for less than 3 months. PBMC RNA was the source of the TCR library. To make TCR beta libraries, researchers used iRepertoire HTBI primers and Arm-PCR of CDR3 regions. TCRdb independently ran MiXCR on the multiplex PCR reads; one entry per CDR3 protein. The sample lists approximately 400,000 distinct CDR3 sequences, about 10% occurring once. On this clonotype itself: This clone may be a read error of a much larger clone one base away.

The CDR3 extends over 13 amino acids. Germline V gives CDR1 DFQATT, CDR2 SNEGSKA (reference sequence). The same data also went into a second study, on T cells in Graves' hyperthyroidism and ophthalmopathy.

The input for sequencing was peripheral blood mononuclear cells (PBMCs), taken at new diagnosis, from a patient treated with antithyroid drugs. The rearrangement uses TRBV20-1 and TRBJ2-1; 7 bases fit TRBD1. The sequence came from a woman aged 18-29 years with Graves disease. This chain's CDR3 is CGTQGNALYEQFF. Here the CDR3 DNA reads TGCGGAACACAGGGGAACGCACTCTACGAGCAGTTCTTC.